The 21 T cell receptor beta chains below all came from one sample that was sequenced in a study of T cells in Graves' hyperthyroidism and ophthalmopathy. There were TCR beta CDR3 regions amplified from RNA transcripts. With the HTBI primer set, the TCR CDR3 went through a first round of RT-PCR. TCRdb independently ran MiXCR on the multiplex PCR reads; one entry per CDR3 protein. This table has about 500,000 distinct CDR3 sequences, 46% appearing once. The material sequenced was peripheral blood or thyroid tissue (not recorded which). The receptor set was obtained from an adult woman with Graves' disease, either hyperthyroidism or ophthalmopathy (not recorded which).

This clonotype was counted many times. J is TRBJ1-5 and V is TRBV2, with D unclear. CDR1 and CDR2 (germline): SNHLY, FYNNEI. With 2 bases removed from V and 4 bases from J, the gap between germline ends came to 12 bases. The CDR3 spans 15 residues. The DNA for the CDR3 is TGTGCCAGCAGTGAAAGTAGGGCGGGTAATCAGCCCCAGCATTTT. It is translated as CASSESRAGNQPQHF.

The V call is TRBV11-3, the J call TRBJ2-5, with 7 bases identical to TRBD2. V lost 1 base, J lost 1 base, and 3 bases stayed unmatched. Germline assignment: CDR1 SGHNT and CDR2 YENEEA. The CDR3 spans 15 residues. For the CDR3, the DNA is TGTGCCAGCAGCTTAGGGCTAGCGGCCCAAGAGACCCAGTACTTC. Its translation is CASSLGLAAQETQYF.

A few counts support this clonotype. This rearrangement joins TRBV24-1 to TRBJ2-5; 8 bases agree with TRBD2. The CDR3 contains 16 residues. The germline gives CDR1 KGHDR, CDR2 SFDVKD. V was clipped by 9 bases and J by 3 bases; unmatched bases: 14. The CDR3: CATSAIGLALEETQYF. The CDR3 bases are TGTGCCACCTCTGCCATTGGACTAGCCTTAGAAGAGACCCAGTACTTC.

The chain links TRBV4-3 to TRBJ2-7, with a possible D match to TRBD1 (5 bases). CDR1 is LGHNA, CDR2 YSLEER, per germline. The ends were cut back, 0 bases at V and 3 bases at J, with 9 bases in the middle. This CDR3 is built from 14 residues. CDR3 sequence (DNA): TGCGCCAGCAGCCAAGATTATCAGGGCTACGAGCAGTACTTC. Translating it yields CASSQDYQGYEQYF.

This chain uses TRBV12-3 or TRBV12-4 with TRBJ2-5; no definite D call. The CDR3 has 13 amino acids. Trimming shortened V by 3 bases and J by 5 bases, and 10 bases separated the two germline ends. In DNA form, the CDR3 reads TGTGCCAGCAGTTTGTTGGGGTTCGAGACCCAGTACTTC. As protein: CASSLLGFETQYF.

This clonotype was seen at least ten times. J is TRBJ2-7 and V is TRBV20-1; 11 bases are shared with TRBD2. The germline CDR1 and CDR2 sequences are DFQATT and SNEGSKA (reference sequence). The length of the CDR3 is 14 residues. The J segment lost 1 base and the V segment lost 7 bases, leaving 6 bases of the junction unmatched. The CDR3 DNA follows: TGCAGTGTTAAAATAGCGGGAGGGTCCTACGAGCAGTACTTC. This encodes CSVKIAGGSYEQYF.

This clonotype was recorded at least ten times. V gene TRBV20-1 combines with J gene TRBJ1-5; D is uncertain. The ends were cut back, 5 bases at V and 4 bases at J, with 15 bases in the middle. Germline V gene sequence: CDR1 DFQATT, CDR2 SNEGSKA (reference sequence). This CDR3 has 14 residues. CDR3 in amino acids: CSALTGFRNQPQHF. In DNA form, the CDR3 reads TGCAGTGCTCTGACGGGTTTTAGGAATCAGCCCCAGCATTTT.

This clonotype was detected a few times. The chain recombines TRBV3-1 with TRBJ2-7, with no clear D. The CDR3 contains 13 residues. Germline CDR1 and CDR2: LGHDT and YNNKEL (reference sequence). Deletions cut 1 base from V and 7 bases from J, with 11 bases between. CDR3 DNA sequence: TGTGCCAGCAGCCAAGTTGTTGCGACGGAGCAGTACTTC. This gives the protein CASSQVVATEQYF.

The genes are TRBV10-3 and TRBJ2-5, with 14 bases matching TRBD2. Germline CDR1 ENHRY, CDR2 SYGVKD. The junction had 7 bases not matched to a gene; V was cut back by 5 bases and J by 5 bases. The CDR3 runs 16 residues. The CDR3, as DNA: TGTGCCATCAGTACTGGACTAGCGGGAGGAATTGAGACCCAGTACTTC. This translates into CAISTGLAGGIETQYF.

V is TRBV20-1 and J is TRBJ1-2; 9 nucleotides align to TRBD1. Trimming took 2 bases from V and 8 from J; bases not matched to a gene: 6. The V gene's germline CDR1 is DFQATT and CDR2 SNEGSKA (reference sequence). The CDR3 totals 13 residues. The CDR3 coding sequence is TGCAGTGCTAGATTAAGGACAGGGGTAGGCTACACCTTC. Translating gives CSARLRTGVGYTF.

The chain has TRBV5-1 and TRBJ2-7, with D perhaps given as TRBD1 or TRBD2 (5 bases each). Germline V lookup: CDR1 SGHRS, CDR2 YFSETQ. This CDR3 has 15 amino acids. V was shortened by 4 bases and J by 4 bases, with 18 bases between the two germline ends. The CDR3 DNA is TGCGCCAGCAGCCAATCAGCCGGGACGCCGTACGAGCAGTACTTC. This translates into CASSQSAGTPYEQYF.

This clonotype was seen at least ten times. The chain combines TRBV4-1 with TRBJ1-3, with D unclear. The V end lost 2 bases, the J end lost 5 bases, and 13 bases lay between the germline ends. This CDR3 is 15 amino acids long. Germline V gene sequence: CDR1 MGHRA, CDR2 YSYEKL. In DNA, the CDR3 is TGCGCCAGCAGCCAAACGGGGAATCCTCGAAACACCATATATTTT. The encoded protein is CASSQTGNPRNTIYF.

The rearrangement uses TRBV10-1 and TRBJ1-1; tentatively, D is TRBD1 (5 bases). The germline V gene has CDR1 WNHNN and CDR2 SYGVQD (reference sequence). V lost 5 bases to trimming and J lost 1 base, with 14 bases between them. The CDR3 sequence is 15 residues long. The CDR3 DNA sequence: TGCGCCAGCAGTCGGGACCCTATGGAGAACACTGAAGCTTTCTTT. This translates into CASSRDPMENTEAFF.

The J gene is TRBJ1-6, the V gene TRBV7-9; the D gene is possibly TRBD1 (6 bases). This CDR3 is 15 amino acids long. CDR1 SEHNR and CDR2 FQNEAQ come from the germline V gene (reference sequence). V lost 4 bases and J lost 7, with 14 bases in between. CDR3 nucleotides: TGTGCCAGCAGCTCACAGGGTCCCCGGAATTCACCCCTCCACTTT. Its translation is CASSSQGPRNSPLHF.

This clonotype was counted a few times. An end of the junction does not agree with germline; a read error may underlie this. The genes are TRBV7-8 and TRBJ2-7; the match to TRBD1 covers 7 bases. Germline-derived CDR1 and CDR2 are SGHVS and FQNEAQ. CDR3 length: 15 amino acids. DNA of the CDR3: TGTGCCAGCAGTTTAGTACCAACAGGGGCCGAGGAGCAGTACTTC. It is translated as CASSLVPTGAEEQYF.

This clonotype was seen repeatedly, ten times or more. The chain uses TRBV29-1 and TRBJ2-7; 7 bases map to TRBD2. The J segment lost 3 bases and the V segment lost 4 bases, leaving 0 bases of the junction unmatched. The CDR3 runs 11 residues. Germline CDR1 is SQVTM and CDR2 is ANQGSEA. This CDR3 is CSVGGGYEQYF. The CDR3 nucleotides are TGCAGCGTTGGCGGGGGCTACGAGCAGTACTTC.

This clonotype was detected a few times. The rearrangement joins TRBV29-1 to TRBJ1-2; D gene unclear. The CDR3 contains 11 residues. From germline, CDR1 is SQVTM and CDR2 ANQGSEA. The V end lost 5 bases, the J end lost 4 bases, and 8 bases lay between the germline ends. The CDR3 here is CSVRSSYGYTF. For the CDR3, the DNA is TGCAGCGTTCGGAGTTCCTATGGCTACACCTTC.

To note about this clonotype: At one end the junction does not follow the germline gene, possibly because of a read error. V gene TRBV10-3 combines with J gene TRBJ1-2, with TRBD1 matching over 9 bases. This CDR3 is built from 15 residues. CDR1 is ENHRY and CDR2 is SYGVKD in the germline V gene. CDR3 sequence: CASSSSGTGLDGYTF. The CDR3 DNA sequence: TGTGCCAGCAGTAGCTCCGGGACAGGGTTAGATGGCTACACCTTC.

The chain employs TRBV5-1 and TRBJ1-4; D is uncertain. Germline values: CDR1 SGHRS, CDR2 YFSETQ. The CDR3 totals 15 residues. Trimming took 0 bases from V and 6 from J, leaving 12 bases between them. The CDR3 region has the DNA TGCGCCAGCAGCTTGGCGACACCTTCGGATGAAAAACTGTTTTTT. Protein sequence: CASSLATPSDEKLFF.

This clonotype was counted many times. The chain has TRBV5-6 and TRBJ1-2; D gene unclear. The CDR3 is 13 amino acids. Germline V CDR1 and CDR2: SGHDT, YYEEEE. V was cut by 4 bases and J by 4 bases, with 11 bases left in between. Here the CDR3 DNA reads TGTGCCAGCAGCCCCAATTCTGTCTATGGCTACACCTTC. Its translation is CASSPNSVYGYTF. Looking up the rest from reference TRBV5-6 and TRBJ1-2 gives the full variable domain: DAGVTQSPTHLIKTRGQQVTLRCSPKSGHDTVSWYQQALGQGPQFIFQYYEEEERQRGNFPDRFSGHQFPNYSSELNVNALLLGDSALYLCASSPNSVYGYTFGSGTRLTVV.

This chain uses TRBV5-4 with TRBJ1-6, with D unresolved. V was cut by 2 bases and J by 8 bases, with 8 bases left in between. The CDR3 loop spans 13 amino acids. Germline-derived CDR1 and CDR2 are SGHNT and YYREEE (reference sequence). The CDR3 is CASSFIGHSPLHF. DNA of the CDR3: TGTGCCAGCAGCTTCATCGGGCATTCACCCCTCCACTTT.